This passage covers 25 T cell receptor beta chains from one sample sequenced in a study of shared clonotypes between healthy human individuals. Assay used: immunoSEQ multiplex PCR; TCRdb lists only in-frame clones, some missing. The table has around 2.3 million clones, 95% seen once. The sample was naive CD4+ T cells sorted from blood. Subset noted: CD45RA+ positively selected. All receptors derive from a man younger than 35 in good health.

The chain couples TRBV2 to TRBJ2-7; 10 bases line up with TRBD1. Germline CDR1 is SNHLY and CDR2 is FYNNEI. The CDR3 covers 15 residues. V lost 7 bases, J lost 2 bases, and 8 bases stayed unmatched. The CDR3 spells CASNVRDRGTYEQYF. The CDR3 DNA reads TGTGCCAGCAACGTTCGGGACAGGGGAACCTACGAGCAGTACTTC.

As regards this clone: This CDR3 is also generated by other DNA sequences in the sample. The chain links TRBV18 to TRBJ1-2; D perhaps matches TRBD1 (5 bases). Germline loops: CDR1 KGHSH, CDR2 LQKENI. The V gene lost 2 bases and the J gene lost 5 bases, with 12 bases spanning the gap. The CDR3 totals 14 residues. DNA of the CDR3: TGTGCCAGCTCACCAACGGGGGGGGAATATGGCTACACCTTC. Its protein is CASSPTGGEYGYTF.

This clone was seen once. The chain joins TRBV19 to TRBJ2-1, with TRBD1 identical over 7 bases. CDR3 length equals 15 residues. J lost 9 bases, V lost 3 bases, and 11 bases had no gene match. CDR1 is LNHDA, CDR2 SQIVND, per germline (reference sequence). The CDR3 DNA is TGTGCCAGTAGTATCCACAGGGGCCTCGGGGCTGAGCAGTTCTTC. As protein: CASSIHRGLGAEQFF.

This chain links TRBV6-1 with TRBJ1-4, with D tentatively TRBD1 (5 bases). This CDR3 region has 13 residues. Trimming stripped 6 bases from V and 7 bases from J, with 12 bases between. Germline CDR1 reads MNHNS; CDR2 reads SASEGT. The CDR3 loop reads CASRTVPGEKLFF. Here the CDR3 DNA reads TGTGCCAGCAGGACAGTCCCGGGTGAAAAACTGTTTTTT.

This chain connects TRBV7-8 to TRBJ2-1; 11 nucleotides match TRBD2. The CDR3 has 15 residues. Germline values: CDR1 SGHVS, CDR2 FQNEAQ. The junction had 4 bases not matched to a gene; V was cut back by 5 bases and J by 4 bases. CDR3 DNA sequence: TGTGCCAGCAGCCAGACTAGCGGGATTTACAATGAGCAGTTCTTC. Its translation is CASSQTSGIYNEQFF.

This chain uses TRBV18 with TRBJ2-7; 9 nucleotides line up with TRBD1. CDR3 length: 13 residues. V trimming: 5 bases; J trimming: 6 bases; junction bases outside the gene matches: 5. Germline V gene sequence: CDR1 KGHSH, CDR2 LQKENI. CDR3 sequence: CASSTGTGSEQYF. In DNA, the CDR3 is TGTGCCAGCTCAACAGGGACAGGGAGCGAGCAGTACTTC.

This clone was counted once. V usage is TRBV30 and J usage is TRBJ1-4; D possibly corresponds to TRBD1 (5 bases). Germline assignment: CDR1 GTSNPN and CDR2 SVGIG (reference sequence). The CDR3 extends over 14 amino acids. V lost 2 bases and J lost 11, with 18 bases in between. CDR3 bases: TGTGCCTGGAGTAAGGTCAGGGAGGTGGCTAAACTGTTTTTT. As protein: CAWSKVREVAKLFF.

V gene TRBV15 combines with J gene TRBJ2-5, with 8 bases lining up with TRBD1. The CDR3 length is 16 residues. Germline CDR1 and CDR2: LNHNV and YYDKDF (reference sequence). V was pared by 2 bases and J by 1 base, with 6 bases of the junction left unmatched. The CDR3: CATSRTRGQGQETQYF. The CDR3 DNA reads TGTGCCACCAGCAGAACCAGAGGACAGGGCCAAGAGACCCAGTACTTC.

CDR3 in amino acids: CASSAQFSGAKTDTQYF. The CDR3 nucleotides are TGTGCCAGCAGCGCCCAATTCTCAGGGGCGAAGACAGATACGCAGTATTTT. The chain employs TRBV5-4 and TRBJ2-3; a possible D gene is TRBD1 (6 bases). V shed 4 bases and J shed 3 bases, with 21 bases lying between them. From germline, CDR1 is SGHNT and CDR2 YYREEE (reference sequence). The CDR3 runs 17 residues.

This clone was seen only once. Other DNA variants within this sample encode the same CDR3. This chain's CDR3 is CASSPGQGAYEQYF. The CDR3 DNA sequence: TGTGCCAGCAGCCCGGGGCAGGGGGCATACGAGCAGTACTTC. This chain joins TRBV5-4 and TRBJ2-7; the match to TRBD1 covers 8 bases. Looked up from germline, CDR1 is SGHNT and CDR2 is YYREEE (reference sequence). This CDR3 region has 14 residues. V shed 4 bases, J shed 4 bases, and the junction held 7 bases outside the gene matches.

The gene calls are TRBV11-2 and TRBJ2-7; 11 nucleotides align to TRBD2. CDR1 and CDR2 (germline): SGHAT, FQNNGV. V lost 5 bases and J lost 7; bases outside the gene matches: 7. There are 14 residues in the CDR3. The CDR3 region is CASSTGLAELEQYF. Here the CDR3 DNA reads TGTGCCAGCAGCACGGGACTAGCGGAGTTAGAGCAGTACTTC.

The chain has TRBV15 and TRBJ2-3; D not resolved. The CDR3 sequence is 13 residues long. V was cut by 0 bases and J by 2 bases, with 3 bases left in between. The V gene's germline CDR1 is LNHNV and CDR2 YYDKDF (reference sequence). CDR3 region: CATSREDTDTQYF. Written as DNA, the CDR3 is TGTGCCACCAGCAGAGAAGACACAGATACGCAGTATTTT. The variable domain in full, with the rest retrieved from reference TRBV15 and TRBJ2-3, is DAMVIQNPRYQVTQFGKPVTLSCSQTLNHNVMYWYQQKSSQAPKLLFHYYDKDFNNEADTPDNFQSRRPNTSFCFLDIRSPGLGDTAMYLCATSREDTDTQYFGPGTRLTVL.

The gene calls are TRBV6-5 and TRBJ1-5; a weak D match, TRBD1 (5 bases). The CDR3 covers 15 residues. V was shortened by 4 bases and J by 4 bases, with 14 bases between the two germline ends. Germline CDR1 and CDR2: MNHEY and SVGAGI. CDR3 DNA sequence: TGTGCCAGCAGTTCAGGGCAGCCAGGGAATCAGCCCCAGCATTTT. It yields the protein CASSSGQPGNQPQHF.

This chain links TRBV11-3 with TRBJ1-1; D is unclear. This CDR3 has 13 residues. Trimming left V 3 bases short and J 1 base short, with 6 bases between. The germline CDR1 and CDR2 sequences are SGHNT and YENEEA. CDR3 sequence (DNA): TGTGCCAGCAGCTTTCAAGAGAACACTGAAGCTTTCTTT. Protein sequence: CASSFQENTEAFF. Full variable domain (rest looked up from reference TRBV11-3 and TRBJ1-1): EAGVVQSPRYKIIEKKQPVAFWCNPISGHNTLYWYLQNLGQGPELLIRYENEEAVDDSQLPKDRFSAERLKGVDSTLKIQPAELGDSAVYLCASSFQENTEAFFGQGTRLTVV.

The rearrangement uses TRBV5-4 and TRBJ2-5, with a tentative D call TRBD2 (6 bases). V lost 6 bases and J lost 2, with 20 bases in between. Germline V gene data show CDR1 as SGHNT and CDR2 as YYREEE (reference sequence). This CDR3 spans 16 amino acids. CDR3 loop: CASTQGGARGQETQYF. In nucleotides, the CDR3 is TGTGCCAGCACCCAAGGAGGGGCGAGGGGTCAAGAGACCCAGTACTTC.

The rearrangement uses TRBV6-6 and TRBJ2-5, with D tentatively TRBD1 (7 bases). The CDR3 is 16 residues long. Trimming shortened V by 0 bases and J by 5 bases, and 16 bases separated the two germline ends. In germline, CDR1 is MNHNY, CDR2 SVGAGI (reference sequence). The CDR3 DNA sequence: TGTGCCAGCAGTTACTCGAAGGAGGGGGCTGGCGAGACCCAGTACTTC. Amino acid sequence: CASSYSKEGAGETQYF.

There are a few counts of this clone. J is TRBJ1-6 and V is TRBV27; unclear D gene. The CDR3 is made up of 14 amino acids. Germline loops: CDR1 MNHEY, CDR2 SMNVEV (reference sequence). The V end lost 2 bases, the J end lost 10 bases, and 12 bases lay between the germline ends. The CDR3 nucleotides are TGTGCCAGCAGTTTAACGGGGTTGGGCTCACCCCTCCACTTT. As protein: CASSLTGLGSPLHF.

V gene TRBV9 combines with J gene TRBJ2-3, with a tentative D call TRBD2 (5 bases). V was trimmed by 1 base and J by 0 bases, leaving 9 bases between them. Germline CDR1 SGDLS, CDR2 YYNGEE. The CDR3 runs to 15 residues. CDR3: CASSVQAASTDTQYF. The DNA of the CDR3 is TGTGCCAGCAGCGTACAAGCGGCCAGCACAGATACGCAGTATTTT. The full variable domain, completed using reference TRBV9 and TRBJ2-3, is DSGVTQTPKHLITATGQRVTLRCSPRSGDLSVYWYQQSLDQGLQFLIQYYNGEERAKGNILERFSAQQFPDLHSELNLSSLELGDSALYFCASSVQAASTDTQYFGPGTRLTVL.

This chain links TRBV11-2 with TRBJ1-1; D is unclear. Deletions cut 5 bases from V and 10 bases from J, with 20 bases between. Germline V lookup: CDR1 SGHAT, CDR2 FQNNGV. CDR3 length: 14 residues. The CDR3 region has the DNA TGTGCCAGCAGCCTCACAGACTTATCAATGGGAGCTTTCTTT. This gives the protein CASSLTDLSMGAFF. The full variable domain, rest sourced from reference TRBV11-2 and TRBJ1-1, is EAGVAQSPRYKIIEKRQSVAFWCNPISGHATLYWYQQILGQGPKLLIQFQNNGVVDDSQLPKDRFSAERLKGVDSTLKIQPAKLEDSAVYLCASSLTDLSMGAFFGQGTRLTVV.

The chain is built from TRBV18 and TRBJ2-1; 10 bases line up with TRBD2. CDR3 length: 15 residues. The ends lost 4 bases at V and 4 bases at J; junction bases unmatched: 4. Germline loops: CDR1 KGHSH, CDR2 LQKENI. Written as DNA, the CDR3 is TGTGCCAGCTCACAAACTAGCGGGAATTACAATGAGCAGTTCTTC. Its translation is CASSQTSGNYNEQFF.

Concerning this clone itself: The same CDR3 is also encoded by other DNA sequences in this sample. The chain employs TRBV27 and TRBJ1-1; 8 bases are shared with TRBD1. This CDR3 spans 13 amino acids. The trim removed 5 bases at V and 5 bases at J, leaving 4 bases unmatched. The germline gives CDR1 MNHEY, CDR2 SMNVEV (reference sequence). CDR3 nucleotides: TGTGCCAGCAGTCCTACAGGGGGAACTGAAGCTTTCTTT. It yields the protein CASSPTGGTEAFF.

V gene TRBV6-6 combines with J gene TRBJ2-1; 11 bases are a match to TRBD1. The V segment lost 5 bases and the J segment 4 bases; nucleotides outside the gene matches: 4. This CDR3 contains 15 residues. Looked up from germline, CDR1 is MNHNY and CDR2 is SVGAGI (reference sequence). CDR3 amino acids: CASSRTGGGYNEQFF. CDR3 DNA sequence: TGTGCCAGCAGTCGGACAGGGGGCGGTTACAATGAGCAGTTCTTC.

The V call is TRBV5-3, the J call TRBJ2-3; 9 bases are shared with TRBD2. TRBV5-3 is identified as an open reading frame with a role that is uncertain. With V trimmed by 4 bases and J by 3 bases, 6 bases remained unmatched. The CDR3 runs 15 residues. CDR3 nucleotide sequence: TGTGCCAGAAGCCCGCCGGGACTAGCTACAGATACGCAGTATTTT. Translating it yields CARSPPGLATDTQYF.

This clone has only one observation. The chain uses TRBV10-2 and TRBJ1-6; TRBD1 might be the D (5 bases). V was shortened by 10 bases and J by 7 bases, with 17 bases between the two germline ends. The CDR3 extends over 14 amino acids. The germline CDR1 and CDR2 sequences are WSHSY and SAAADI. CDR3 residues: CATVEGRENSPLHF. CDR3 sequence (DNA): TGCGCCACCGTAGAGGGCAGGGAGAATTCACCCCTCCACTTT.

CDR3 in amino acids: CASRNTDLSGYTF. CDR3 bases: TGTGCCAGCAGGAACACGGACCTTAGCGGCTACACCTTC. The chain couples TRBV2 to TRBJ1-2; D gene unclear. Germline V lookup: CDR1 SNHLY, CDR2 FYNNEI. V was shortened by 6 bases and J by 8 bases, with 16 bases between the two germline ends. This CDR3 is built from 13 residues. The full variable domain, completed using reference TRBV2 and TRBJ1-2, is EPEVTQTPSHQVTQMGQEVILRCVPISNHLYFYWYRQILGQKVEFLVSFYNNEISEKSEIFDDQFSVERPDGSNFTLKIRSTKLEDSAMYFCASRNTDLSGYTFGSGTRLTVV.